This T cell receptor beta chain was identified during a study of cytomegalovirus exposure and HLA in healthy donors. Primers for the PCR totalled 60 Vbeta and 13 Jbeta. Sequencing was performed with immunoSEQ multiplex PCR; in TCRdb, only in-frame clones are kept and a portion is missing. The table has some 190,000 clones, approximately 78% seen once. Germline V gene data show CDR1 as SGHDN and CDR2 as FVKESK. The CDR3 is 17 amino acids. V shed 3 bases, J shed 3 bases, and the junction held 12 bases outside the gene matches. J is TRBJ2-3 and V is TRBV14; 7 bases are a match to TRBD2. The clonotype originates from a young woman in good health and CMV-seropositive. Sequencing used PBMCs. The DNA for the CDR3 is TGTGCCAGCAGCCACCACCTGGGGGGGAGACAAACAGATACGCAGTATTTT. Translating gives CASSHHLGGRQTDTQYF. The variable domain in full, completed from reference TRBV14 and TRBJ2-3, reads EAGVTQFPSHSVIEKGQTVTLRCDPISGHDNLYWYRRVMGKEIKFLLHFVKESKQDESGMPNNRFLAERTGGTYSTLKVQPAELEDSGVYFCASSHHLGGRQTDTQYFGPGTRLTVL.